The following is a T cell receptor (beta chain) sequence with its context. Its target is unknown. V lost 4 bases to trimming and J lost 0 bases; unmatched junction nucleotides: 8. CDR1 and CDR2 from the germline V gene are SGHAT and FQDESV (reference sequence). This CDR3 has 17 residues. It was with 60 Vbeta and 13 Jbeta primers that the PCR ran. This table comes from immunoSEQ multiplex PCR, and its TCRdb copy is limited to in-frame clones, with some not included. This table holds some 140,000 clones, about 80% found once. Donors were ostensibly healthy at sampling, although undocumented immune exposures were probable. These data belong to a study of cytomegalovirus exposure and HLA in healthy donors. Study-wide results and caveats: Cytomegalovirus association was listed for roughly 160 TCR beta chains. Diagnosis of cytomegalovirus status made by the classifier reportedly showed high specificity and sensitivity. In vitro assays verified that a few CMV-associated chains recognized CMV antigens specifically.

The sample was PBMCs. The TCR was taken from a male donor in good health and CMV-seropositive. V and J are TRBV11-1 and TRBJ2-5; TRBD2 matches 10 bases. The CDR3 DNA is TGTGCCAGCAGCTCAGGACTAGCGGTCTTGTACCAAGAGACCCAGTACTTC. Translation: CASSSGLAVLYQETQYF.